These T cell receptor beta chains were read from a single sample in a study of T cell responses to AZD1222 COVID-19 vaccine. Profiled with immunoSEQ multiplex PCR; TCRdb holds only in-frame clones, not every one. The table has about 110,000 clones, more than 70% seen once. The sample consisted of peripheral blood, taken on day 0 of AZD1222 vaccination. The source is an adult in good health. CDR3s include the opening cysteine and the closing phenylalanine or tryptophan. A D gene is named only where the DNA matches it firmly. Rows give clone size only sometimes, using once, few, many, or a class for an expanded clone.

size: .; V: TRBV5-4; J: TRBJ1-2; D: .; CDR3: CASSPLREGSYGYTF; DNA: TGTGCCAGCAGCCCCCTTCGGGAGGGGTCCTATGGCTACACCTTC
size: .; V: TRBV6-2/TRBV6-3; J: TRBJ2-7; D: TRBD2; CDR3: CASSYYSGGDYEQYF; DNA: TGTGCCAGCAGTTACTATAGCGGGGGAGATTACGAGCAGTACTTC
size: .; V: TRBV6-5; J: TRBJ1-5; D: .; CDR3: CASSYSYPSSNQPQHF; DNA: TGTGCCAGCAGTTACTCCTATCCGAGTAGCAATCAGCCCCAGCATTTT
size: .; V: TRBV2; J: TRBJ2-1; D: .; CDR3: CASSESLMSSYNEQFF; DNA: TGTGCCAGCAGTGAGTCCCTCATGAGCTCCTACAATGAGCAGTTCTTC
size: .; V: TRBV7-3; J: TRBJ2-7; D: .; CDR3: CASSLQVAYEQYF; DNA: TGTGCCAGCAGCTTACAGGTTGCCTACGAGCAGTACTTC
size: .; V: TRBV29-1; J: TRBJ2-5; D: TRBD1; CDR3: CSVETGLRETQYF; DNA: TGCAGCGTTGAGACAGGGCTCCGAGAGACCCAGTACTTC
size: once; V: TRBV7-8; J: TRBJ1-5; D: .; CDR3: CASRGIQGQPQHF; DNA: TGTGCCAGCAGGGGGATTCAGGGGCAGCCCCAGCATTTT
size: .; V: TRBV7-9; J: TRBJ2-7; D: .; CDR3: CASSPLAPYEQYF; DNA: TGTGCCAGCAGTCCTCTCGCTCCCTACGAGCAGTACTTC
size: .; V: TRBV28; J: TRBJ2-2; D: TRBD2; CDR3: CASSLGGDTGELFF; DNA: TGTGCCAGCAGTTTAGGGGGGGACACCGGGGAGCTGTTTTTT
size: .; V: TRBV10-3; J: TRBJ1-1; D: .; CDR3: CAISESAEGEAFF; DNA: TGTGCCATCAGTGAGTCTGCAGAGGGTGAAGCTTTCTTT
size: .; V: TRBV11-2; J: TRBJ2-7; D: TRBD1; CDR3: CASSPLMRGRGGDYEQYF; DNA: TGTGCCAGCAGCCCTCTAATGAGGGGGCGAGGTGGCGACTACGAGCAGTACTTC
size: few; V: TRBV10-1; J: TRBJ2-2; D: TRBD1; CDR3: CASSRTGGIGELFF; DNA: TGCGCCAGCAGCAGGACAGGGGGCATCGGGGAGCTGTTTTTT
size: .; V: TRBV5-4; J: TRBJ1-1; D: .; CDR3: CASSPGINTEAFF; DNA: TGTGCCAGCAGCCCTGGGATTAACACTGAAGCTTTCTTT
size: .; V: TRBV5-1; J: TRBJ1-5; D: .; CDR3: CASSLYPGEDQPQHF; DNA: TGCGCCAGCAGCTTGTATCCCGGGGAAGATCAGCCCCAGCATTTT
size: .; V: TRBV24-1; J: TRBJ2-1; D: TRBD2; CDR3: CATSDFSRGGDNEQFF; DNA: TGTGCCACCAGTGATTTCTCTCGCGGGGGAGACAATGAGCAGTTCTTC
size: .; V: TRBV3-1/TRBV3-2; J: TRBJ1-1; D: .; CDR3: CASSQSPWPEAFF; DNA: TGTGCCAGCAGCCAAAGCCCTTGGCCTGAAGCTTTCTTT